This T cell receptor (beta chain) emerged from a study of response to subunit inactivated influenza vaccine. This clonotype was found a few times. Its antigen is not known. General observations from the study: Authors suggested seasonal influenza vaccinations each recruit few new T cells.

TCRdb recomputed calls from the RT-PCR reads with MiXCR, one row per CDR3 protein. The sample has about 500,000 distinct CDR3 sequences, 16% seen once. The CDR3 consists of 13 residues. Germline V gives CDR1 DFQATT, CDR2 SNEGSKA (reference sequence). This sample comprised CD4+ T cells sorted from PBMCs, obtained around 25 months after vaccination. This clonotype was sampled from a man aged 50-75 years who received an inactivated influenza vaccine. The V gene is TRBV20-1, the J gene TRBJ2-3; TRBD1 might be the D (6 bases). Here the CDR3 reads CTFMAGDTDTQYF. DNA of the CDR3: TGCACGTTCATGGCAGGGGACACAGATACGCAGTATTTT.